Listed below are T cell receptor beta chains from one sample, sequenced in a study of CD8 T cells in Susac syndrome. One entry per CDR3 protein results from TCRdb running MiXCR on the immunoSEQ multiplex PCR reads. The sample yields approximately 170,000 distinct CDR3 sequences, under 95% seen once. Sample: CD4+ T cells from PBMCs. These TCRs come from a human donor in good health. CDR3s include the opening cysteine and the closing phenylalanine or tryptophan. Each record gives: D gene, V gene, clone size, J gene, CDR3 protein, CDR3 DNA. The D gene is left open where the match is weak. A row's size may be missing; if present it is once, few, many or a size class.

>TRBD2|TRBV7-8|few|TRBJ2-1
CASSAGLAGVTNIDEQFF
TGTGCCAGCAGCGCCGGACTAGCGGGAGTTACCAACATCGATGAGCAGTTCTTC
>.|TRBV30|.|TRBJ2-7
CAWSVQGSNSYEQYF
TGTGCCTGGAGTGTACAGGGCAGTAACTCCTACGAGCAGTACTTC
>.|TRBV5-1|.|TRBJ2-5
CASSSRADPGTQYF
TGCGCCAGCAGCTCCCGGGCCGACCCAGGGACCCAGTACTTC
>.|TRBV2|.|TRBJ1-1
CASKENTEAFF
TGTGCCAGCAAGGAGAACACTGAAGCTTTCTTT
>.|TRBV7-9|.|TRBJ2-7
CASAPASDYEQYF
TGTGCCAGCGCCCCCGCGTCAGACTACGAGCAGTACTTC
>.|TRBV12-3/TRBV12-4|.|TRBJ2-2
CASSLGQPGELFF
TGTGCCAGCAGTTTAGGGCAGCCCGGGGAGCTGTTTTTT
>.|TRBV2|.|TRBJ1-1
CASRVQGNTEAFF
TGTGCCAGCAGGGTACAGGGGAACACTGAAGCTTTCTTT
>TRBD2|TRBV6-1|.|TRBJ2-5
CASSRISGGAGETQYF
TGTGCCAGCAGTCGAATTAGCGGGGGGGCCGGGGAGACCCAGTACTTC
>TRBD2|TRBV7-9|.|TRBJ2-7
CASSSPGREAPPQYF
TGTGCCAGCAGCAGCCCCGGGCGGGAGGCACCCCCGCAGTACTTC
>.|TRBV5-1|.|TRBJ2-2
CASSLAAAGVTGELFF
TGCGCCAGCAGCTTGGCCGCGGCAGGGGTCACCGGGGAGCTGTTTTTT
>.|TRBV11-2|.|TRBJ2-5
CASSLGPAGETQYF
TGTGCCAGCAGCTTAGGGCCAGCAGGAGAGACCCAGTACTTC
>TRBD1|TRBV20-1|.|TRBJ1-5
CSARDLRTGPQHF
TGCAGTGCTAGAGATTTGCGGACAGGGCCCCAGCATTTT
>.|TRBV7-8|.|TRBJ1-4
CASSFEGATNEKLFF
TGTGCCAGCAGCTTCGAGGGGGCAACTAATGAAAAACTGTTTTTT
>TRBD1|TRBV19|.|TRBJ2-2
CASRPNRGQAGELFF
TGTGCCAGTAGGCCTAACAGGGGGCAAGCCGGGGAGCTGTTTTTT
>TRBD1|TRBV5-1|.|TRBJ1-1
CASGGQPNTEAFF
TGCGCCAGCGGGGGACAGCCAAACACTGAAGCTTTCTTT
>.|TRBV11-2|.|TRBJ1-4
CASSWGPSNEKLFF
TGTGCCAGCAGCTGGGGACCTTCTAATGAAAAACTGTTTTTT
>TRBD2|TRBV5-1|.|TRBJ2-7
CASSLGLAGDAYEQYF
TGCGCCAGCAGCCTCGGACTAGCGGGAGACGCGTACGAGCAGTACTTC
>.|TRBV20-1|.|TRBJ1-1
CIAPGPNTEAFF
TGCATCGCCCCTGGGCCCAACACTGAAGCTTTCTTT
>.|TRBV28|.|TRBJ1-5
CASRTRRAQGFNQPQHF
TGTGCCAGCAGAACTCGGCGGGCACAGGGATTCAATCAGCCCCAGCATTTT
>TRBD2|TRBV30|.|TRBJ2-3
CASGEGLAAPTDTQYF
TGTGCTTCGGGGGAAGGACTAGCGGCTCCCACAGATACGCAGTATTTT
>TRBD1|TRBV7-2|.|TRBJ1-5
CASNLDRGTAQPQHF
TGTGCCAGCAACTTAGACAGGGGGACGGCTCAGCCCCAGCATTTT
>.|TRBV24-1|.|TRBJ1-2
CATSDPGTPGSYTF
TGTGCCACCAGTGACCCCGGGACGCCCGGTAGCTACACCTTC
>TRBD1|TRBV29-1|.|TRBJ1-6
CSVGDRGSPLHF
TGCAGCGTTGGGGACAGGGGATCACCCCTCCACTTT
>.|TRBV7-2|.|TRBJ2-5
CASTPGDIQETQYF
TGTGCCAGCACCCCAGGGGACATTCAAGAGACCCAGTACTTC
>.|TRBV20-1|.|TRBJ1-1
CSAIRSETSEAFF
TGCAGTGCTATTAGGAGTGAAACGTCTGAAGCTTTCTTT
>.|TRBV7-2|.|TRBJ2-1
CASSNRVHSGEQFF
TGTGCCAGCAGCAACAGGGTCCACTCCGGTGAGCAGTTCTTC
>.|TRBV14|.|TRBJ2-7
CASSPGGVRSYEQYF
TGTGCCAGCAGCCCCGGAGGGGTACGGTCCTACGAGCAGTACTTC
>TRBD2|TRBV6-9|once|TRBJ2-1
CASSFSGLAGFSEQFF
TGTGCCAGCAGTTTTTCGGGACTAGCGGGGTTCAGTGAGCAGTTCTTC
>.|TRBV6-1|.|TRBJ1-5
CASEPAVGLYQPQHF
TGTGCCAGCGAGCCAGCAGTGGGCCTTTATCAGCCCCAGCATTTT
>.|TRBV7-9|.|TRBJ1-1
CASSLRGVTEAFF
TGTGCCAGCAGCTTAAGGGGAGTCACTGAAGCTTTCTTT
>.|TRBV5-1|.|TRBJ2-1
CASSSGTPGNEQFF
TGCGCCAGCAGCTCCGGGACACCTGGGAATGAGCAGTTCTTC
>.|TRBV27|once|TRBJ1-3
CASSRGAAGNTIYF
TGTGCCAGCAGTCGGGGGGCAGCCGGAAACACCATATATTTT
>TRBD2|TRBV27|few|TRBJ2-7
CASASGTGYEQYF
TGTGCCAGTGCGAGCGGGACCGGGTACGAGCAGTACTTC
>.|TRBV18|.|TRBJ2-5
CASSPPSPGTDQETQYF
TGTGCCAGCTCACCACCGAGTCCCGGGACCGACCAAGAGACCCAGTACTTC
>.|TRBV30|.|TRBJ2-2
CAWSWLTGELFF
TGTGCCTGGAGTTGGTTGACCGGGGAGCTGTTTTTT
>TRBD1|TRBV5-1|.|TRBJ1-2
CASSEGQGGGYTF
TGCGCCAGCAGCGAAGGACAGGGGGGTGGCTACACCTTC
>TRBD1|TRBV28|.|TRBJ1-2
CASSLYQGAYGYTF
TGTGCCAGCAGTTTATATCAGGGGGCCTATGGCTACACCTTC
>.|TRBV28|.|TRBJ2-7
CASKVRGTAYEQYF
TGTGCCAGCAAGGTTCGGGGCACTGCCTACGAGCAGTACTTC
>.|TRBV5-4|.|TRBJ2-3
CASSAFGRRTDTQYF
TGTGCCAGCAGCGCGTTTGGGAGGCGCACAGATACGCAGTATTTT
>.|TRBV3-1|.|TRBJ2-1
CASSLHGNEQFF
TGTGCCAGCAGCCTACACGGGAATGAGCAGTTCTTC
>TRBD1|TRBV19|.|TRBJ1-2
CASSIRDRGRANYGYTF
TGTGCCAGTAGTATACGGGACAGGGGCCGAGCTAACTATGGCTACACCTTC
>TRBD1|TRBV28|.|TRBJ2-2
CASISPGTGIGELFF
TGTGCCAGCATATCCCCCGGGACAGGGATCGGGGAGCTGTTTTTT
>TRBD2|TRBV27|.|TRBJ2-7
CASSSGLAGGYEQYF
TGTGCCAGCAGTTCGGGACTAGCGGGAGGTTACGAGCAGTACTTC